What follows are 2 T cell receptor beta chains derived from one specimen sequenced in a study of cytomegalovirus exposure and HLA in healthy donors. The PCR was carried out with 60 Vbeta primers and 13 Jbeta primers. TCRdb's table, derived via immunoSEQ multiplex PCR, lists solely in-frame clones and lacks some. The sample has fewer than 45,000 clones, 75% to 85% seen once; the top ten hold 5.5% to 7%. The specimen sequenced was PBMCs. The receptors were gathered from a male donor in good health and CMV-seronegative.

DNA for the CDR3: TGTGCCAGTAGGTGGACAGGGGGCGACTATGGCTACACCTTC. It specifies CASRWTGGDYGYTF. This rearrangement joins TRBV19 to TRBJ1-2, with 11 nucleotides matching TRBD1. The CDR3 contains 14 residues. Unmatched junction bases numbered 3, after V lost 6 bases and J lost 3 bases. CDR1 is LNHDA, CDR2 SQIVND, per germline (reference sequence).

This clone has just one count. This sequence joins TRBV6-1 and TRBJ1-2, with TRBD1 matching 8 bases. The germline V gene encodes CDR1 MNHNS and CDR2 SASEGT. The CDR3 length is 15 residues. Trimming cost V 0 bases and J 4 bases; bases outside gene matches: 4. CDR3 in amino acids: CASSEAGQGFYGYTF. The CDR3 DNA reads as TGTGCCAGCAGTGAAGCCGGACAGGGTTTCTATGGCTACACCTTC.